This passage covers 18 T cell receptor beta chains from one sample sequenced in a study of monozygotic twins with inflammatory bowel disease (dated by TCRdb to about 2019). Library method: 5' RACE. Sequencing instrument: Illumina HiSeq 2500. With the reads reprocessed by TCRdb, a single entry stands for each CDR3 protein sequence and no DNA is reported. This sample's table contains more than 300,000 distinct CDR3 sequences. 2.6% of the sample is taken by the ten largest. Source material: blood. All receptors come from a human donor with ulcerative colitis or Crohn's disease, or a healthy co-twin of an affected twin (not recorded which).

The chain joins TRBV6-5 to TRBJ2-5. Germline loops: CDR1 MNHEY, CDR2 SVGAGI. The CDR3 covers 13 residues. The CDR3 loop reads CASSFTTKETQYF.

This chain links TRBV7-9 with TRBJ1-4. There are 12 residues in the CDR3. CDR1 and CDR2 from the germline V gene are SEHNR and FQNEAQ (reference sequence). This CDR3 is CASSLGNEKLFF.

The chain employs TRBV7-9 and TRBJ1-1; TCRdb designates TRBD1, a call that cannot be tested without DNA. The length of the CDR3 is 13 residues. The germline CDR1 and CDR2 sequences are SEHNR and FQNEAQ (reference sequence). The CDR3: CASSLVVAGEAFF.

V gene TRBV6-6 combines with J gene TRBJ1-1; TCRdb returns TRBD1, unconfirmable since there is no DNA. CDR1 MNHNY and CDR2 SVGAGI come from the germline V gene (reference sequence). This CDR3 is built from 14 residues. The CDR3 is CASRFDRGNTEAFF.

CDR3 loop: CASSLRPGDGYTF. V and J are TRBV7-2 and TRBJ1-2; TCRdb's D call of TRBD1 is untestable without DNA. This CDR3 has 13 amino acids. Germline V gene lookup returns CDR1 SGHTA and CDR2 FQGNSA.

The genes are TRBV6-5 and TRBJ2-5; no DNA is available, so the TRBD1 call from TCRdb remains unchecked. Germline CDR1 MNHEY, CDR2 SVGAGI. This CDR3 is built from 12 residues. The CDR3 here is CASSYGGLTQYF.

V is TRBV30 and J is TRBJ2-2; TCRdb picks TRBD1, but there is no DNA to check that call. Germline CDR1 GTSNPN, CDR2 SVGIG (reference sequence). The CDR3 consists of 12 residues. CDR3 protein: CAWKGPPGPLFF. The entire variable domain, with the rest obtained from reference TRBV30 and TRBJ2-2, is as follows: SQTIHQWPATLVQPVGSPLSLECTVEGTSNPNLYWYRQAAGRGLQLLFYSVGIGQISSEVPQNLSASRPQDRQFILSSKKLLLSDSGFYLCAWKGPPGPLFFGEGSRLTVL.

This chain connects TRBV4-3 to TRBJ2-3; the TCRdb D gene call, TRBD1, has no DNA to confirm it. Germline CDR1 LGHNA, CDR2 YSLEER. The CDR3 consists of 15 residues. This CDR3 is CASSQGSGPPDTQYF.

V gene TRBV7-6 combines with J gene TRBJ2-1; TCRdb's assignment of TRBD1 cannot be checked, as there is no DNA. Germline lookup yields CDR1 SGHVS and CDR2 FNYEAQ. This CDR3 contains 16 residues. The CDR3 loop is CASSLVGPSSYNEQFF.

The gene calls are TRBV9 and TRBJ2-7; there is no DNA to check the TCRdb D call of TRBD2. Germline CDR1 and CDR2: SGDLS and YYNGEE. The CDR3 is 16 amino acids. CDR3 in amino acids: CASSAYSGPNSYEQYF.

V and J are TRBV4-1 and TRBJ2-1; TCRdb's D gene call, TRBD2, goes unchecked for lack of DNA. Germline V gene sequence: CDR1 MGHRA, CDR2 YSYEKL. The CDR3 covers 13 residues. CDR3: CASSQVGLASEFF.

The chain uses TRBV13 and TRBJ2-1; TCRdb gives TRBD2 as the D gene, but with no DNA this cannot be confirmed. Germline V lookup: CDR1 PRHDT, CDR2 FYEKMQ (reference sequence). The CDR3 consists of 14 residues. CDR3: CARSNGLPYNEQFF. The full variable domain, its missing parts supplied by reference TRBV13 and TRBJ2-1, is AAGVIQSPRHLIKEKRETATLKCYPIPRHDTVYWYQQGPGQDPQFLISFYEKMQSDKGSIPDRFSAQQFSDYHSELNMSSLELGDSALYFCARSNGLPYNEQFFGPGTRLTVL.

The V gene is TRBV24-1, the J gene TRBJ1-1; TCRdb names TRBD1, which stays unverified in the absence of DNA. The CDR3 runs 13 residues. CDR1 is KGHDR, CDR2 SFDVKD, per germline. The CDR3 loop is CATRTGTGTEAFF.

The genes are TRBV11-2 and TRBJ1-2; TCRdb selects TRBD1, and the lack of DNA leaves this call unchecked. This CDR3 comprises 15 residues. The V gene's germline CDR1 is SGHAT and CDR2 FQNNGV. CDR3 in amino acids: CASSLVGGMGYGYTF. Looking up the rest from reference TRBV11-2 and TRBJ1-2 gives the full variable domain: EAGVAQSPRYKIIEKRQSVAFWCNPISGHATLYWYQQILGQGPKLLIQFQNNGVVDDSQLPKDRFSAERLKGVDSTLKIQPAKLEDSAVYLCASSLVGGMGYGYTFGSGTRLTVV.

The chain combines TRBV4-2 with TRBJ2-1; with no DNA, the TCRdb D assignment of TRBD2 cannot be verified. The CDR3 length is 16 residues. Germline CDR1 and CDR2: LGHNA and YNFKEQ. This chain's CDR3 is CASSQDGLGENNEQFF.

V gene TRBV7-8 combines with J gene TRBJ1-4. The germline CDR1 and CDR2 sequences are SGHVS and FQNEAQ. The CDR3 is 13 amino acids. This chain's CDR3 is CASSLGVAEKLFF.

The chain couples TRBV5-1 to TRBJ2-5; checking the TCRdb D call of TRBD1 is not possible without DNA. Germline V gene lookup returns CDR1 SGHRS and CDR2 YFSETQ. The CDR3 consists of 15 residues. The CDR3: CASSSWGGLQETQYF.

CDR3 residues: CSARSSGELTGELFF. V and J are TRBV20-1 and TRBJ2-2; TCRdb outputs TRBD2, but without DNA this stays unchecked. Germline V gene data show CDR1 as DFQATT and CDR2 as SNEGSKA (reference sequence). The CDR3 covers 15 residues.